The present TCR beta chain was sequenced within a study of response to subunit inactivated influenza vaccine. General study findings and limits: Authors suggested seasonal influenza vaccinations each recruit few new T cells.

This CDR3 is built from 14 residues. V lost 3 bases, J lost 0 bases, and 8 bases lay in between. Looked up from germline, CDR1 is LGHDT and CDR2 is YNNKEL (reference sequence). TCRdb re-analysed the RT-PCR reads in MiXCR, keeping a single row per CDR3 protein. This table has 400,000 to 550,000 distinct CDR3 sequences, about 25% appearing once. On this clonotype itself: The antigen is undetermined.

The TCR originated in a man aged 50-60 years who received an inactivated influenza vaccine. The sequencing here drew on CD4+ T cells sorted from PBMCs, taken roughly 5 days after vaccination. V and J are TRBV3-1 and TRBJ1-2, with D unclear. The CDR3 spells CASSQGLANYGYTF. DNA of the CDR3: TGTGCCAGCAGCCAGGGTCTTGCTAACTATGGCTACACCTTC.